The TCR beta chain described here comes from a study of Ad26.COV2.S vaccination and SARS-CoV-2 variants. The treatment here: around 19 received Ad26.COV2.S at low or high dose, single or two shots; about 5 received placebo; per-sample allocation not given. Samples were taken on day 63 after the first vaccine or placebo injection. Sequenced by immunoSEQ multiplex PCR; TCRdb stores in-frame clones only, minus some. This sample yields around 340,000 clones, of which about 88% are seen a single time; approximately 5.9% belongs to the top ten. Germline V lookup: CDR1 MNHEY, CDR2 SVGEGT. The V gene lost 6 bases and the J gene lost 8 bases, with 13 bases spanning the gap. This CDR3 comprises 12 residues.

The specimen was peripheral blood, collected in a trial of Ad26.COV2.S vaccine versus placebo. The source of this sequence is a person between 18 and 65 years old who received the Ad26.COV2.S COVID-19 vaccine or a placebo. V usage is TRBV6-2 or TRBV6-3 and J usage is TRBJ1-2; D is unresolved. CDR3 sequence: CASSPVDFGYTF. DNA of the CDR3: TGTGCCAGCAGCCCCGTGGACTTCGGCTACACCTTC.